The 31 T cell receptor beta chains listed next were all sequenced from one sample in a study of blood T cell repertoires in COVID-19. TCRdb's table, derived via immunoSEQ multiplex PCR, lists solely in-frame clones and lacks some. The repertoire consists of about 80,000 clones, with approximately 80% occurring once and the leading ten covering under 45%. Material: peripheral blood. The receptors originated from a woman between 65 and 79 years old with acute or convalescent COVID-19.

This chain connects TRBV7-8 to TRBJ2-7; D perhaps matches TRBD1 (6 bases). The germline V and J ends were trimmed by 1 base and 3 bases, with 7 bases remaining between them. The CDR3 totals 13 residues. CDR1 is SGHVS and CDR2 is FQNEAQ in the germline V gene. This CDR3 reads CASSLGDNYEQYF. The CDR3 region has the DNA TGTGCCAGCAGCTTAGGGGACAACTACGAGCAGTACTTC.

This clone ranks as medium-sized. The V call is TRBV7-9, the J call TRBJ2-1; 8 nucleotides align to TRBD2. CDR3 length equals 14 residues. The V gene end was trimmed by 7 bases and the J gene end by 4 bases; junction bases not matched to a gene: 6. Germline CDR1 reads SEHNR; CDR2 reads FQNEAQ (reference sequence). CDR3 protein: CASTSGSGYNEQFF. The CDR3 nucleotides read TGTGCCAGCACGAGCGGGAGTGGGTACAATGAGCAGTTCTTC.

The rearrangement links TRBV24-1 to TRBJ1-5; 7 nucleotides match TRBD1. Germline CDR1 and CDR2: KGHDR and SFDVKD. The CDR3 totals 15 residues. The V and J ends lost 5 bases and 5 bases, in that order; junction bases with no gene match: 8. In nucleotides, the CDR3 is TGTGCCACCAGTGGCAGACAGGGTTGGGATCAGCCCCAGCATTTT. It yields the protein CATSGRQGWDQPQHF.

The CDR3 here is CASSPVVSFGYTF. CDR3 DNA sequence: TGTGCCAGCAGCCCCGTCGTCTCTTTTGGCTACACCTTC. V usage is TRBV7-2 and J usage is TRBJ1-2; the D is unclear. This CDR3 is built from 13 residues. Germline-derived CDR1 and CDR2 are SGHTA and FQGNSA. The V and J ends lost 5 bases and 7 bases respectively, with 14 bases between them. Full variable domain (outside the CDR3, taken from reference TRBV7-2 and TRBJ1-2): GAGVSQSPSNKVTEKGKDVELRCDPISGHTALYWYRQSLGQGLEFLIYFQGNSAPDKSGLPSDRFSAERTGGSVSTLTIQRTQQEDSAVYLCASSPVVSFGYTFGSGTRLTVV.

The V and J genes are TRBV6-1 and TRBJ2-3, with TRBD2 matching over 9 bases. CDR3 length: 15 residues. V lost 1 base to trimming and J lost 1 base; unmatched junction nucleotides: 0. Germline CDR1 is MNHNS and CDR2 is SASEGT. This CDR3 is CASSEVAGGTDTQYF. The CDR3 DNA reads TGTGCCAGCAGTGAAGTAGCGGGAGGCACAGATACGCAGTATTTT.

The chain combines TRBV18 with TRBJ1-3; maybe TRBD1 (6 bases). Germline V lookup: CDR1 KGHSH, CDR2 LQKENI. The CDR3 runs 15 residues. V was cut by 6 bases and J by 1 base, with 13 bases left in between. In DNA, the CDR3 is TGTGCCAGCTCCGACAGGTTGGGGTCTGGAAACACCATATATTTT. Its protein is CASSDRLGSGNTIYF.

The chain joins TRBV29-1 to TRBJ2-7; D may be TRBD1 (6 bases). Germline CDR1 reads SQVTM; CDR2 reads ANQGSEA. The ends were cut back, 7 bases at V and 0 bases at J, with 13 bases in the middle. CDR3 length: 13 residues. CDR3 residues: CSARLGASYEQYF. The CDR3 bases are TGCAGCGCCCGACTGGGGGCCTCCTACGAGCAGTACTTC.

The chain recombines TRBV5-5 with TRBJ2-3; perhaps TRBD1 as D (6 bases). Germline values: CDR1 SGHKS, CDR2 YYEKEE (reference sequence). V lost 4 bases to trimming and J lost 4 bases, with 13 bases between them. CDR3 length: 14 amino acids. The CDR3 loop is CASSRTGIADTQYF. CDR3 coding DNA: TGTGCCAGCAGCCGAACAGGGATCGCAGATACGCAGTATTTT.

The CDR3 loop is CASSFMSDSYEQYF. In DNA form, the CDR3 reads TGTGCCAGCAGCTTTATGTCGGACAGTTACGAGCAGTACTTC. The chain carries TRBV5-5 and TRBJ2-7; D may be TRBD1 (6 bases). The CDR3 loop spans 14 amino acids. Trimming stripped 2 bases from V and 4 bases from J, with 13 bases between. Germline CDR1 is SGHKS and CDR2 is YYEKEE (reference sequence). Based on the CDR3 plus reference TRBV5-5 and TRBJ2-7, the full variable domain is DAGVTQSPTHLIKTRGQQVTLRCSPISGHKSVSWYQQVLGQGPQFIFQYYEKEERGRGNFPDRFSARQFPNYSSELNVNALLLGDSALYLCASSFMSDSYEQYFGPGTRLTVT.

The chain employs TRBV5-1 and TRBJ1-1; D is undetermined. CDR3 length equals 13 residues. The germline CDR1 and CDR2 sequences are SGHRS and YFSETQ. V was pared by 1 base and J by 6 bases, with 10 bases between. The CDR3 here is CASSLQDWAEAFF. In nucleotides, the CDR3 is TGCGCCAGCAGCTTGCAGGACTGGGCTGAAGCTTTCTTT.

In nucleotides, the CDR3 is TGTGCCAGCAGCTTGGCGCTGGCTCCCATCGAGCAGTACTTC. This gives the protein CASSLALAPIEQYF. The V call is TRBV5-4, the J call TRBJ2-7; D ambiguous. This CDR3 is 14 amino acids long. V was cut by 0 bases and J by 6 bases, with 13 bases left in between. Germline V gene lookup returns CDR1 SGHNT and CDR2 YYREEE (reference sequence).

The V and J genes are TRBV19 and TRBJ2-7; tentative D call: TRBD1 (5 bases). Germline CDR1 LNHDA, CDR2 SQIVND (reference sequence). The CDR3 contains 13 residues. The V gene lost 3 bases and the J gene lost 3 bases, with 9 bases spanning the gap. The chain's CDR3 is CASSMTRDYEQYF. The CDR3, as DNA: TGTGCCAGTAGTATGACCAGGGACTACGAGCAGTACTTC.

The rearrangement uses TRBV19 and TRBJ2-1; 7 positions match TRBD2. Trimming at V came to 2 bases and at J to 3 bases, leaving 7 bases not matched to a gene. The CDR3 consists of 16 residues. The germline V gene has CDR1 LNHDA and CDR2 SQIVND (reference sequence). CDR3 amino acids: CASSILTGGLYNEQFF. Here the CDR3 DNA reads TGTGCCAGTAGTATATTAACGGGAGGCCTCTACAATGAGCAGTTCTTC.

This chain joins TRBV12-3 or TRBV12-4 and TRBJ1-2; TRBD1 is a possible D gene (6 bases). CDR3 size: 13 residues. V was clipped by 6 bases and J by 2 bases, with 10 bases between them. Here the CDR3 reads CASRDTGNYGYTF. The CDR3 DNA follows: TGTGCCAGCAGGGACACAGGGAACTATGGCTACACCTTC.

The CDR3 protein is CASSPDGVTQPQHF. CDR3 nucleotides: TGTGCCAGCTCACCAGACGGGGTTACTCAGCCCCAGCATTTT. The chain couples TRBV18 to TRBJ1-5; no clear D gene. Deletions cut 2 bases from V and 6 bases from J, with 11 bases between. The length of the CDR3 is 14 residues. From germline, CDR1 is KGHSH and CDR2 LQKENI.

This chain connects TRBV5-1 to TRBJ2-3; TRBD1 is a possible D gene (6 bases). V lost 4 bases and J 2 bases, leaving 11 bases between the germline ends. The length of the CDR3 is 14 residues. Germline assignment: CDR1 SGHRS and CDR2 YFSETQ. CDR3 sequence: CASSGQWSTDTQYF. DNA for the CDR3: TGCGCCAGCAGCGGACAGTGGTCCACAGATACGCAGTATTTT.

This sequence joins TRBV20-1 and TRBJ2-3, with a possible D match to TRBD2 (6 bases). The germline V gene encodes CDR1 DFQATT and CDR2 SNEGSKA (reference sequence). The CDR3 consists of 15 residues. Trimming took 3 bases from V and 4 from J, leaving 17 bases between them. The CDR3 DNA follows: TGCAGTGCTAGTCTGTTTGGGACTCGGGCAGATACGCAGTATTTT. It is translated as CSASLFGTRADTQYF.

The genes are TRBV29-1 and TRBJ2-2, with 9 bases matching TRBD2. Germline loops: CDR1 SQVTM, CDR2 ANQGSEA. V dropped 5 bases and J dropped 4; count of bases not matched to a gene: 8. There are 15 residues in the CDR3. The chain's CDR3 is CSVLREGVATGELFF. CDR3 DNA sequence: TGCAGCGTTTTGCGGGAGGGGGTGGCCACCGGGGAGCTGTTTTTT.

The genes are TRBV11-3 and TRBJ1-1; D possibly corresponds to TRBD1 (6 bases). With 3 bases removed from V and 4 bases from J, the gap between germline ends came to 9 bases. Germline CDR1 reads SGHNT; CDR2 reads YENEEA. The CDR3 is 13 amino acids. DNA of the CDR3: TGTGCCAGCAGCTTGGGGGGGCGCACTGAAGCTTTCTTT. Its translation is CASSLGGRTEAFF. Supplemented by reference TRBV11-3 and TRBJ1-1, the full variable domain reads EAGVVQSPRYKIIEKKQPVAFWCNPISGHNTLYWYLQNLGQGPELLIRYENEEAVDDSQLPKDRFSAERLKGVDSTLKIQPAELGDSAVYLCASSLGGRTEAFFGQGTRLTVV.

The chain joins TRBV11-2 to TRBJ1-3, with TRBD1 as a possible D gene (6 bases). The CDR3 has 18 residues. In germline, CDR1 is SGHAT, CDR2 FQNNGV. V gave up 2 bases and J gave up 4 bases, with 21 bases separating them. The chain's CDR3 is CASSLFSVGQYRGNTIYF. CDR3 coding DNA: TGTGCCAGCAGCTTATTCTCGGTCGGACAGTACCGAGGAAACACCATATATTTT. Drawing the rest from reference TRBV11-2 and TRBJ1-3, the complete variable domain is EAGVAQSPRYKIIEKRQSVAFWCNPISGHATLYWYQQILGQGPKLLIQFQNNGVVDDSQLPKDRFSAERLKGVDSTLKIQPAKLEDSAVYLCASSLFSVGQYRGNTIYFGEGSWLTVV.

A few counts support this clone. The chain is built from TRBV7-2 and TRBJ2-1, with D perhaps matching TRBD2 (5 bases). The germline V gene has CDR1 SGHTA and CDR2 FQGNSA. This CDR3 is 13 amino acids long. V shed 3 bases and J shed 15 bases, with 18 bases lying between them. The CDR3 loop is CASSFFPATNRFF. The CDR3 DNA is TGTGCCAGCAGCTTTTTCCCGGCGACTAACCGGTTCTTC.

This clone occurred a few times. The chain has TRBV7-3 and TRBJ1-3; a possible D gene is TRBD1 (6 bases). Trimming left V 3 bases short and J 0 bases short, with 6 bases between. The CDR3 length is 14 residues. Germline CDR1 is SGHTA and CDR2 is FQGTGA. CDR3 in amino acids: CASSLDSSGNTIYF. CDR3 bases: TGTGCCAGCAGCTTGGACAGCTCTGGAAACACCATATATTTT.

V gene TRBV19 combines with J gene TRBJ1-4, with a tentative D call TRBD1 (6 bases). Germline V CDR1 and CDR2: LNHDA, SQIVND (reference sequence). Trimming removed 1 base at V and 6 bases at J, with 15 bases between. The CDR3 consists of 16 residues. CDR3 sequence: CASSIGGGAGDEKLFF. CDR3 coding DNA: TGTGCCAGTAGTATAGGCGGGGGGGCAGGCGATGAAAAACTGTTTTTT.

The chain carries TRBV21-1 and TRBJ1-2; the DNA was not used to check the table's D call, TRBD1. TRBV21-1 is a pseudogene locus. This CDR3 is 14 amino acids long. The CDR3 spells CASSKVRGTHGYTF. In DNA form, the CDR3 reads TGTGCCAGCAGCAAAGTAAGGGGGACCCATGGCTACACCTTC.

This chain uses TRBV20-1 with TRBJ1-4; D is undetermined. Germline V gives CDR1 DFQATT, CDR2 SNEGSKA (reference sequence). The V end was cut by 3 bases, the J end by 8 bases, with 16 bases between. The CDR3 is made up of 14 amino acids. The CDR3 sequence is CSASGRGSREKLFF. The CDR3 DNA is TGCAGTGCTAGTGGCCGAGGGTCGAGGGAAAAACTGTTTTTT.

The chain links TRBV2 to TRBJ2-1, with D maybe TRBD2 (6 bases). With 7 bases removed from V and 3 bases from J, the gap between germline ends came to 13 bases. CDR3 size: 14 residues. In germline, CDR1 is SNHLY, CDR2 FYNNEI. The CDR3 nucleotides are TGTGCCAGCATCCAGGACTACGTCTACAATGAGCAGTTCTTC. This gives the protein CASIQDYVYNEQFF.

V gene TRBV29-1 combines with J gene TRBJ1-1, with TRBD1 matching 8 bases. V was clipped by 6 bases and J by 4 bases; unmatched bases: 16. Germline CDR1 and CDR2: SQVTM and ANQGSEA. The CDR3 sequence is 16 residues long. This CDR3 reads CSVATDRGGVSTEAFF. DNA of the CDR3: TGCAGCGTGGCCACCGACAGGGGAGGGGTAAGCACTGAAGCTTTCTTT.

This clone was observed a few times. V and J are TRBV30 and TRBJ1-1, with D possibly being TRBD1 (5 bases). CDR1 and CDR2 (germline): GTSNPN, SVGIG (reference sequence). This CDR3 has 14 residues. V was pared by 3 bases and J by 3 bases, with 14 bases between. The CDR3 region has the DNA TGTGCCTGGAGCCAGGGTTGGGGTGACACTGAAGCTTTCTTT. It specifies CAWSQGWGDTEAFF.

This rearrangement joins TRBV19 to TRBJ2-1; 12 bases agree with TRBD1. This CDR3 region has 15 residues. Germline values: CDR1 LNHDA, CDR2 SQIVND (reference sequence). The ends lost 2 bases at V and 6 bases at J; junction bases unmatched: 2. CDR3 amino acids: CASSIRDRGLNEQFF. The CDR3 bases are TGTGCCAGTAGTATAAGGGACAGGGGGCTCAATGAGCAGTTCTTC.

CDR3 DNA: TGCAGTGCTAGTCCTCGGGGAGGCGGCTACACCTTC. Amino acids: CSASPRGGGYTF. The chain carries TRBV20-1 and TRBJ1-2; no definite D call. The CDR3 extends over 12 amino acids. V lost 3 bases, J lost 8 bases, and 13 bases lay in between. The germline V gene has CDR1 DFQATT and CDR2 SNEGSKA (reference sequence).

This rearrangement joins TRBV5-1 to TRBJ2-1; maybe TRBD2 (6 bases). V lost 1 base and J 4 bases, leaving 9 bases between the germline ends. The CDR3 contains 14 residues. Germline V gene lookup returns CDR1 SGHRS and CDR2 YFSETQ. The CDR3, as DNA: TGCGCCAGCAGCTTGACCGGAGGGTACAATGAGCAGTTCTTC. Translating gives CASSLTGGYNEQFF.